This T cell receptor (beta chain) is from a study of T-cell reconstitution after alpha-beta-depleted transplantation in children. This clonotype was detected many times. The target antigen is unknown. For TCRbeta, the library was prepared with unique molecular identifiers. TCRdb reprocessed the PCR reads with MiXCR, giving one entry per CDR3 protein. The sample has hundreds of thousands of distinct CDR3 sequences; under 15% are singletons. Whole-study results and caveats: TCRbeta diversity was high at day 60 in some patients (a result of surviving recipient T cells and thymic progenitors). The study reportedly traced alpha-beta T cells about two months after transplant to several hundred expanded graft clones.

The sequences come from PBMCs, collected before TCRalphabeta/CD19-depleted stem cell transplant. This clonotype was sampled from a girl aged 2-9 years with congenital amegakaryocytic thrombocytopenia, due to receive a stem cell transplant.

CDR3 DNA: TGTGCCAGCAGCTTAGCGGGAGACCACGAGCAGTACTTC. Amino acid sequence: CASSLAGDHEQYF. The rearrangement joins TRBV7-9 to TRBJ2-7; tentative D call: TRBD2 (5 bases). Germline V gene lookup returns CDR1 SEHNR and CDR2 FQNEAQ (reference sequence). This CDR3 contains 13 residues. Trimming removed 0 bases from V and 5 bases from J, with 8 bases in between. The full variable domain, in which reference TRBV7-9 and TRBJ2-7 provide the parts outside the CDR3, is DTGVSQNPRHKITKRGQNVTFRCDPISEHNRLYWYRQTLGQGPEFLTYFQNEAQLEKSRLLSDRFSAERPKGSFSTLEIQRTEQGDSAMYLCASSLAGDHEQYFGPGTRLTVT.